This TCR beta chain stems from a study of blood T cell repertoires in COVID-19. Whole-study context: Italy, Spain and the United States were the sources of the convalescent and acute COVID-19 samples.

Original processing methods: Reference gene primer amplification yielded estimated nucleated cell counts. Some clones are missing from TCRdb's copy, which holds only in-frame ones; the method was immunoSEQ multiplex PCR. The V and J calls and the clone size are those of that table, but D and trimming were determined from the DNA. This table has fewer than 300,000 clones, roughly nine tenths appearing once. V lost 1 base, J lost 7 bases, and 14 bases lay in between. This CDR3 has 15 amino acids. CDR1 and CDR2 (germline): SGHTA, FQGNSA. The sample was peripheral blood. This TCR came from a woman aged 30 to 39 with COVID-19, enrolled during active disease. The chain is built from TRBV7-2 and TRBJ1-3; no clear D. CDR3: CASSLVGRPWNTIYF. The CDR3 DNA follows: TGTGCCAGCAGCTTAGTAGGCAGGCCCTGGAACACCATATATTTT.